Listed below are T cell receptor beta chains from one sample, sequenced in a study of blood T cell repertoires in COVID-19. The protocol was immunoSEQ multiplex PCR, while the TCRdb copy is restricted to in-frame clones and leaves out a portion. Of about 340,000 clones in the sample, roughly 85% were seen once. The sequencing sample was made of PBMCs or T cells enriched from blood (not recorded which). All receptors come from a woman aged 40 to 55 with acute COVID-19. CDR3s leave out the opening cysteine and the closing phenylalanine or tryptophan.

V gene	J gene	CDR3 protein
TRBV6-5	TRBJ1-4	ASSRTGASNEKLF
TRBV5-1	TRBJ2-1	ASSPGTGAYNEQF
TRBV25-1	TRBJ2-5	ASSDRQGAKETQY
TRBV9	TRBJ2-5	ASSARGLGAETQY
TRBV6-2/TRBV6-3	TRBJ1-1	ASSYPHGETLNTEAF
TRBV21-1	TRBJ2-3	ASSKWDYGTDTQY
TRBV4-3	TRBJ2-2	ASSQDSLRTGELF
TRBV10-3	TRBJ2-4	AISNPPEGKNIQY
TRBV6-5	TRBJ2-1	ASTGYRSEQF
TRBV21-1	TRBJ2-3	ASSKATGTSTDTQY
TRBV27	TRBJ2-3	ASRTGGMSTDTQY
TRBV29-1	TRBJ2-1	SAAQVGGRSSYNEQF
TRBV9	TRBJ2-3	ASSVGLRGGTDTQY
TRBV18	TRBJ1-4	ASSRGQGGEKLF
TRBV18	TRBJ1-2	ASSPEADNYGYT
TRBV5-1	TRBJ1-6	ASSLDGAVYAGTGGFSNNSPLH
TRBV6-1	TRBJ1-1	ASSGARKEAF
TRBV6-1	TRBJ1-6	ASSELNSGFRSPLH
TRBV5-1	TRBJ2-3	ASLEVRGNTDTQY
TRBV5-4	TRBJ2-3	ASSLDGYGTDTQY
TRBV6-5	TRBJ1-1	ASSYSPGTSNTEAF
TRBV5-1	TRBJ2-7	ASRYSWISYEQY
TRBV9	TRBJ1-1	ASSRRGQGSDTEAF
TRBV19	TRBJ2-2	ASKKGLINTGELF